The source of this T cell receptor (beta chain) is a study of CD8 T cells in Susac syndrome. General study results and limits: It was in TEMRA cells and active patients that Susac CD8+ clonal expansion peaked.

It was negative isolation that provided the CD8+ and CD4+ T cells, whereas TEMRA cells were enriched by FACS. An amount of RNA that ranged from roughly 0.45 to 1 ug was reverse transcribed with random hexamers. Each CDR3 protein is one row after TCRdb ran MiXCR on the immunoSEQ multiplex PCR reads. Altogether about 120,000 distinct CDR3 sequences are present, over 90% being singletons, with the ten largest covering about 0.27%. Points on this clonotype: No antigen is known for it.

Trimming pared 2 bases from V and 3 bases from J, leaving 8 bases between. The length of the CDR3 is 12 residues. Germline-derived CDR1 and CDR2 are SQVTM and ANQGSEA. The sample was CD8+ T cells from PBMCs. The sequence was obtained from a human donor with Susac syndrome. The genes are TRBV29-1 and TRBJ2-7, with TRBD1 as a possible D gene (5 bases). CDR3 loop: CSVEQGSYEQYF. In nucleotides, the CDR3 is TGCAGCGTTGAACAGGGTAGCTACGAGCAGTACTTC.